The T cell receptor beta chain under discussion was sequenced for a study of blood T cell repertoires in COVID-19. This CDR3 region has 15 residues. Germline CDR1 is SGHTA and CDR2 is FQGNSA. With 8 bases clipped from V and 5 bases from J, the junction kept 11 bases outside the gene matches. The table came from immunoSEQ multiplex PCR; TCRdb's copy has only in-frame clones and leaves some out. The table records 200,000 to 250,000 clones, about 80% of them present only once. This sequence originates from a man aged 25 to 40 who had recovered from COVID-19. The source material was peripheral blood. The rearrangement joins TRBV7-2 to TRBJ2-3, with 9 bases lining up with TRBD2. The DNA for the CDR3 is TGTGCCAGCCGCCCCCCGGCGGGGGGGTTAGATACGCAGTATTTT. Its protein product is CASRPPAGGLDTQYF.